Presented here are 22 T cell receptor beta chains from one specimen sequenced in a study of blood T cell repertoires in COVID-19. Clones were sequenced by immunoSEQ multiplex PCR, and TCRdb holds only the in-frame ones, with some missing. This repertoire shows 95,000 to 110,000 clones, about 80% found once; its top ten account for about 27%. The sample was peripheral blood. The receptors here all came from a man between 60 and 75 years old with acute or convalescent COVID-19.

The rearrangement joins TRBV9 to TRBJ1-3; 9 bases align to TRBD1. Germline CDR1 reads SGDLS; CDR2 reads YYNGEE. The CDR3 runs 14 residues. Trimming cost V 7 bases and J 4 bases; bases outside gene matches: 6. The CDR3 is CASSDRGKGNTIYF. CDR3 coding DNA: TGTGCCAGCTCGGACAGGGGTAAAGGAAACACCATATATTTT.

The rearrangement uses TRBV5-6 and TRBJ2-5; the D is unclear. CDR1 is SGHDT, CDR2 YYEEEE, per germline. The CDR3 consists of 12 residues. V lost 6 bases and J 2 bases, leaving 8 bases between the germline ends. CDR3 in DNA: TGTGCCAGCAACACGTTGCAAGAGACCCAGTACTTC. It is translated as CASNTLQETQYF.

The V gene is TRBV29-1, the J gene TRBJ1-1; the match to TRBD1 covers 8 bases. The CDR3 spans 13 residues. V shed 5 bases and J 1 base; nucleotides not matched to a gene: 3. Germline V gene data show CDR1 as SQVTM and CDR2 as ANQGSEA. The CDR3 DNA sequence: TGCAGCGTTTTCGGGACAGGGAACACTGAAGCTTTCTTT. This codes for CSVFGTGNTEAFF.

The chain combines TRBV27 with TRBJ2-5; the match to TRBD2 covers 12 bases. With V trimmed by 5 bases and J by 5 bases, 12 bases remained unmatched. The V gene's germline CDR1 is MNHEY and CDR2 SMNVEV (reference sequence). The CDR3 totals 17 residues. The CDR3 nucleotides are TGTGCCAGCAGTCGGATGCCTAGCGGGAGGGCCTCGGAGACCCAGTACTTC. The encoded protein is CASSRMPSGRASETQYF.

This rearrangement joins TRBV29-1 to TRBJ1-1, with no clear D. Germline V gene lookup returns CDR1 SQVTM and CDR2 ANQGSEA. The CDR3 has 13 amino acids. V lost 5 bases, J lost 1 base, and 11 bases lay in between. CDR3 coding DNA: TGCAGCGTTCAACCGACGGGGAACACTGAAGCTTTCTTT. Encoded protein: CSVQPTGNTEAFF.

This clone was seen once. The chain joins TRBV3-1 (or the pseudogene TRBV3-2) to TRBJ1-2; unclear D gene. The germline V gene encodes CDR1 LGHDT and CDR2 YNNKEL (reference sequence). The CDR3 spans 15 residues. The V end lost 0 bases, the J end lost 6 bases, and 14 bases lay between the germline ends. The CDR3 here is CASSQDPSLFHGYTF. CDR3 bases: TGTGCCAGCAGCCAAGATCCTTCCCTTTTTCATGGCTACACCTTC.

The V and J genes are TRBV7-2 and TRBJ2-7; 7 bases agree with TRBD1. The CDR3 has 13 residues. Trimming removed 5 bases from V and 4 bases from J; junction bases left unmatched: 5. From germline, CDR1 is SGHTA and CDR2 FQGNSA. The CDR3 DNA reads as TGTGCCAGCAGCCACCGGGACAGATACGAGCAGTACGTC. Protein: CASSHRDRYEQYV.

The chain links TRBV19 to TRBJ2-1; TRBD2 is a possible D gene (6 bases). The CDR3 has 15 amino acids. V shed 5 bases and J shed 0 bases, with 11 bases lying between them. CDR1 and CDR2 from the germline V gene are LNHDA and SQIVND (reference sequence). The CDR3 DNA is TGTGCCAGTAGTGTTAGCGGTTACTCCTACAATGAGCAGTTCTTC. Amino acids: CASSVSGYSYNEQFF.

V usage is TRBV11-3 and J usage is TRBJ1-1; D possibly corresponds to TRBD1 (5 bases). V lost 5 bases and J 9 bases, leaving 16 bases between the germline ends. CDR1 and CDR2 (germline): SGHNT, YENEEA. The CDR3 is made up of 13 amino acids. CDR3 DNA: TGTGCCAGCAGCCGGGAGTGGAGGGGTCAAGCTTTCTTT. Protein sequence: CASSREWRGQAFF.

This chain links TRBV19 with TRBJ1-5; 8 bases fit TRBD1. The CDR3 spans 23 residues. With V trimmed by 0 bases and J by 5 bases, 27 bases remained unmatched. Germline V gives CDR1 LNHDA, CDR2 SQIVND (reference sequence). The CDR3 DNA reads TGTGCCAGTAGTATAGATTCGGGAGGTATACGACAGGGGCGTATTTATGGGTATCAGCCCCAGCATTTT. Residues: CASSIDSGGIRQGRIYGYQPQHF.

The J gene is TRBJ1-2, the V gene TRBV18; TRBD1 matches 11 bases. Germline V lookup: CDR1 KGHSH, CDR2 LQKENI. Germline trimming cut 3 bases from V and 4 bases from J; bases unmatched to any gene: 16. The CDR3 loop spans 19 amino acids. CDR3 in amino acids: CASSPIPDRGHISSYGYTF. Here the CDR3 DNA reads TGTGCCAGCTCACCTATACCGGACAGGGGGCACATTTCTAGCTATGGCTACACCTTC. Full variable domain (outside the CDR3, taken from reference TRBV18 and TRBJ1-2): NAGVMQNPRHLVRRRGQEARLRCSPMKGHSHVYWYRQLPEEGLKFMVYLQKENIIDESGMPKERFSAEFPKEGPSILRIQQVVRGDSAAYFCASSPIPDRGHISSYGYTFGSGTRLTVV.

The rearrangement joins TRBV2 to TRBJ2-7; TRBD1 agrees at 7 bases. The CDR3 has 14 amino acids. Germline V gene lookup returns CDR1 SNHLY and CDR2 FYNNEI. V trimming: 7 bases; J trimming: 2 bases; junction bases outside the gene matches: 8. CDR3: CASKGQPGPYEQYF. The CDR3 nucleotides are TGTGCCAGCAAGGGACAGCCAGGACCCTACGAGCAGTACTTC.

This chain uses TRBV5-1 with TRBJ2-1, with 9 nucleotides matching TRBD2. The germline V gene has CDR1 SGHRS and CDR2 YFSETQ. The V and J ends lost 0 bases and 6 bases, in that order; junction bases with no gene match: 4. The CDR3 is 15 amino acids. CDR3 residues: CASSLGLAELNEQFF. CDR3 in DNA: TGCGCCAGCAGCTTGGGACTAGCGGAACTCAATGAGCAGTTCTTC.

CDR3 in amino acids: CASSRGGINQPQHF. CDR3 sequence (DNA): TGTGCCAGCAGTAGGGGGGGTATCAATCAGCCCCAGCATTTT. This sequence joins TRBV6-5 and TRBJ1-5; the D gene is possibly TRBD1 (6 bases). CDR3 length: 14 residues. V lost 5 bases to trimming and J lost 3 bases, with 11 bases between them. CDR1 and CDR2 (germline): MNHEY, SVGAGI.

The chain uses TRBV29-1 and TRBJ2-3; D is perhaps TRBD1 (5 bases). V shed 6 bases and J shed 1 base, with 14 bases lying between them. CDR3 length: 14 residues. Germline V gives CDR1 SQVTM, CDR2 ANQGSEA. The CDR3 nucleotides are TGCAGCGTGCCTACCAGGGCACGCACAGATACGCAGTATTTT. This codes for CSVPTRARTDTQYF.

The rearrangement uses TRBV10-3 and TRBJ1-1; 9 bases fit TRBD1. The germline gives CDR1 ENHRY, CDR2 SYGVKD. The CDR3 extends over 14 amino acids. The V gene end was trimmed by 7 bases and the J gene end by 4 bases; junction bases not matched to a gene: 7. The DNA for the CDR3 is TGTGCCATCAACAGGGACAGGGCCAGCACTGAAGCTTTCTTT. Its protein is CAINRDRASTEAFF.

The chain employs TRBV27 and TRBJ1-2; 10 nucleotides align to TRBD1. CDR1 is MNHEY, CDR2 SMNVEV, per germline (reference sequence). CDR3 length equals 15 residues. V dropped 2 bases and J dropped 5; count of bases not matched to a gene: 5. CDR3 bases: TGTGCCAGCAGTTTAATCGGGACAGGGGTATATGGCTACACCTTC. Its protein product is CASSLIGTGVYGYTF.

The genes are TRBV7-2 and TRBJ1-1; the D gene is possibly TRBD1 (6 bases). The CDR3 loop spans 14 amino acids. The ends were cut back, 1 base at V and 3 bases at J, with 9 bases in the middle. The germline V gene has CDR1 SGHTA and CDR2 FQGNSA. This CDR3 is CASSLVPGDTEAFF. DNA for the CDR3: TGTGCCAGCAGCTTAGTCCCAGGGGACACTGAAGCTTTCTTT. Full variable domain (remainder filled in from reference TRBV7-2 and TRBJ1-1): GAGVSQSPSNKVTEKGKDVELRCDPISGHTALYWYRQSLGQGLEFLIYFQGNSAPDKSGLPSDRFSAERTGGSVSTLTIQRTQQEDSAVYLCASSLVPGDTEAFFGQGTRLTVV.

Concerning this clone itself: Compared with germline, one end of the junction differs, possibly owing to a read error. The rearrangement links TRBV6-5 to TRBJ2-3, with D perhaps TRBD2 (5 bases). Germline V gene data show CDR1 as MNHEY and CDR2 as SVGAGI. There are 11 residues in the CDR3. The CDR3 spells CACRRTDTQYF. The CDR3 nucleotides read TGTGCCTGCAGGAGGACAGATACGCAGTATTTT.

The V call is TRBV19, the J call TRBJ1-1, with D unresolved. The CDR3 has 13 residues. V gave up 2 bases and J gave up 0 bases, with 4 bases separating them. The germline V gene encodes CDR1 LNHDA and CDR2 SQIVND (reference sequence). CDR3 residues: CASSISMNTEAFF. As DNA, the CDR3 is TGTGCCAGTAGTATATCCATGAACACTGAAGCTTTCTTT.

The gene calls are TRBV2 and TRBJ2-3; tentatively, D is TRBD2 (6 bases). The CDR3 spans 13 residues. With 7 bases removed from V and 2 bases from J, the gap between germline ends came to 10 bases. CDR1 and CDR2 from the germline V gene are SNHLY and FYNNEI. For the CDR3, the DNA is TGTGCCAGCAATCCGGGAGACACAGATACGCAGTATTTT. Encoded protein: CASNPGDTDTQYF.

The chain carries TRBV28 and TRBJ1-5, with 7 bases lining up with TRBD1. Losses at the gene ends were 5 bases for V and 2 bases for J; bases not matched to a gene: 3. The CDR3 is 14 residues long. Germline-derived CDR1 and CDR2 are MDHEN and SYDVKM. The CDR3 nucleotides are TGTGCCAGCAGTCCAGGGGGTGGCAATCAGCCCCAGCATTTT. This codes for CASSPGGGNQPQHF.